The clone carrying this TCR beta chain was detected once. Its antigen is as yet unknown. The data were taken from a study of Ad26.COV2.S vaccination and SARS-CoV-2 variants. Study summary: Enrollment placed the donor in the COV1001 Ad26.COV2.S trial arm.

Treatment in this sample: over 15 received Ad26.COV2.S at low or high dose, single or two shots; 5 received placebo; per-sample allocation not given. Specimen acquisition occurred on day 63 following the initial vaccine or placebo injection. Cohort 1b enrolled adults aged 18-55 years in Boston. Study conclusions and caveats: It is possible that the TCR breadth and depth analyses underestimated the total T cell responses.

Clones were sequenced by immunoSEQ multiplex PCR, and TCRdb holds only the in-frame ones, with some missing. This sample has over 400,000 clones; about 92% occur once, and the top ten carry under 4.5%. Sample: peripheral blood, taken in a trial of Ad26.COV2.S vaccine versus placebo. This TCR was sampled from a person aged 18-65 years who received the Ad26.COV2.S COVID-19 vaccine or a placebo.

The CDR3 nucleotides are TGTGCCAGCAGCTTACGGGAAGCCACTGAAGCTTTCTTT. It encodes CASSLREATEAFF. The chain has TRBV7-9 and TRBJ1-1; D unclear. The V gene's germline CDR1 is SEHNR and CDR2 FQNEAQ (reference sequence). This CDR3 has 13 residues. V was clipped by 2 bases and J by 4 bases, with 8 bases between them.